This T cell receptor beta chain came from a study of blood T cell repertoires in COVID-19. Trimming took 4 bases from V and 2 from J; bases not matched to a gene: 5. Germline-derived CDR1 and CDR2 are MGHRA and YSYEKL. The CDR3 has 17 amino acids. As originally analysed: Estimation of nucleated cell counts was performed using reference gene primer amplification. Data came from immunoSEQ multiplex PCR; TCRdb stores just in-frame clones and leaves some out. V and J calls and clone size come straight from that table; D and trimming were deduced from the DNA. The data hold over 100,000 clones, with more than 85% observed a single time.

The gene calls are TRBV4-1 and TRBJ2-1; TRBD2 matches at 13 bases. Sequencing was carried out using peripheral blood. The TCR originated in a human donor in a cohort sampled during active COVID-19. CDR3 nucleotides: TGCGCCAGCAGCCGATCGACTAGCGGGGGGACCTACAATGAGCAGTTCTTC. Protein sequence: CASSRSTSGGTYNEQFF.